This T cell receptor (beta chain) was recorded in a study of blood T cell repertoires in COVID-19. V lost 6 bases and J lost 14, with 23 bases in between. CDR3 length: 15 residues. Germline CDR1 reads SNHLY; CDR2 reads FYNNEI. Profiled with immunoSEQ multiplex PCR; TCRdb holds only in-frame clones, not every one. The sample includes about 70,000 clones, around 85% of them seen just once. Sequences were obtained from peripheral blood. The TCR was taken from a man older than 75 with acute or convalescent COVID-19. This chain joins TRBV2 and TRBJ1-6; D might be TRBD1 (5 bases). This chain's CDR3 is CASRYLAQGGEALHF. CDR3 bases: TGTGCCAGCAGGTACCTGGCGCAGGGTGGCGAAGCCCTCCACTTT.